Listed here are 19 T cell receptor beta chains from one sample, sequenced in a study of radiotherapy plus CTLA-4 blockade in lung cancer. Measured with immunoSEQ multiplex PCR; TCRdb has only the in-frame clones, and not every one. This table holds about 43,000 clones, less than 75% found once. The sequenced sample was peripheral blood, obtained from a patient treated with radiotherapy plus ipilimumab. The receptors were gathered from a human donor with non-small cell lung cancer who had a partial response to radiotherapy plus ipilimumab.

This clone was picked up a small number of times. This sequence joins TRBV7-3 and TRBJ1-2; weak D call: TRBD1 (5 bases). Germline lookup yields CDR1 SGHTA and CDR2 FQGTGA. This CDR3 spans 12 amino acids. The V end was cut by 2 bases, the J end by 6 bases, with 7 bases between. The CDR3: CASSLGGDGYTF. CDR3 coding DNA: TGTGCCAGCAGCTTAGGAGGGGATGGCTACACCTTC.

This chain links TRBV30 with TRBJ2-5; TRBD2 matches at 7 bases. The V segment lost 5 bases and the J segment 11 bases; nucleotides outside the gene matches: 14. Germline V gene lookup returns CDR1 GTSNPN and CDR2 SVGIG (reference sequence). CDR3 length: 13 amino acids. The CDR3 here is CAWAIARAGEQYF. The CDR3 DNA reads TGTGCCTGGGCGATCGCGCGGGCGGGAGAGCAGTACTTC.

A remark on this clone: Other DNA variants within this sample encode the same CDR3. This chain connects TRBV5-4 to TRBJ2-5, with D maybe TRBD2 (5 bases). Germline assignment: CDR1 SGHNT and CDR2 YYREEE (reference sequence). The CDR3 contains 12 residues. V was trimmed by 4 bases and J by 5 bases, leaving 9 bases between them. The CDR3 sequence is CASSLPGETQYF. CDR3 in DNA: TGTGCCAGCAGCCTGCCGGGGGAGACCCAGTACTTC. The whole variable domain, filled in from reference TRBV5-4 and TRBJ2-5, reads ETGVTQSPTHLIKTRGQQVTLRCSSQSGHNTVSWYQQALGQGPQFIFQYYREEENGRGNFPPRFSGLQFPNYSSELNVNALELDDSALYLCASSLPGETQYFGPGTRLLVL.

The chain joins TRBV18 to TRBJ2-3, with D possibly matching TRBD2 (5 bases). The CDR3 extends over 15 amino acids. V was trimmed by 2 bases and J by 2 bases, leaving 11 bases between them. Per the germline V gene, CDR1 is KGHSH and CDR2 is LQKENI. The CDR3: CASSPSGRLTDTQYF. The CDR3 DNA is TGTGCCAGCTCACCAAGCGGTCGCCTCACAGATACGCAGTATTTT.

The chain couples TRBV11-2 to TRBJ2-7; D remains unclear. There are 13 residues in the CDR3. Germline CDR1 SGHAT, CDR2 FQNNGV. Trimming shortened V by 1 base and J by 3 bases, and 7 bases separated the two germline ends. CDR3 residues: CASSLGSLYEQYF. In DNA form, the CDR3 reads TGTGCCAGCAGCTTAGGTTCCCTCTACGAGCAGTACTTC.

The V gene is TRBV27, the J gene TRBJ1-5; D uncertain. This CDR3 is built from 13 residues. Trimming removed 0 bases from V and 6 bases from J, with 6 bases in between. Germline lookup yields CDR1 MNHEY and CDR2 SMNVEV (reference sequence). The CDR3 DNA follows: TGTGCCAGCAGTTTATCTCCCGGTCAGCCCCAGCATTTT. Translating gives CASSLSPGQPQHF.

The chain recombines TRBV7-9 with TRBJ1-1, with a possible D match to TRBD1 (5 bases). Trimming stripped 5 bases from V and 1 base from J, with 14 bases between. This CDR3 is 15 amino acids long. From germline, CDR1 is SEHNR and CDR2 FQNEAQ (reference sequence). This CDR3 reads CASSPRAGWNTEAFF. The CDR3, as DNA: TGTGCCAGCAGCCCACGGGCAGGGTGGAACACTGAAGCTTTCTTT. Based on the CDR3 plus reference TRBV7-9 and TRBJ1-1, the full variable domain is DTGVSQNPRHKITKRGQNVTFRCDPISEHNRLYWYRQTLGQGPEFLTYFQNEAQLEKSRLLSDRFSAERPKGSFSTLEIQRTEQGDSAMYLCASSPRAGWNTEAFFGQGTRLTVV.

This clone occurred a few times. This chain links TRBV7-2 with TRBJ2-1; 16 nucleotides line up with TRBD2. CDR1 SGHTA and CDR2 FQGNSA come from the germline V gene. The CDR3 is made up of 17 amino acids. After removal of 8 bases from V and 7 bases from J, the junction contained 11 bases not matched to a gene. The CDR3 sequence is CASEPGTSGRAENEQFF. CDR3 nucleotides: TGTGCCAGCGAACCCGGGACTAGCGGGAGGGCCGAAAATGAGCAGTTCTTC.

V is TRBV19 and J is TRBJ1-5; 9 nucleotides agree with TRBD1. This CDR3 has 16 residues. CDR1 and CDR2 (germline): LNHDA, SQIVND (reference sequence). In DNA, the CDR3 is TGTGCGACCGGGACAGGGAGGAGTGGGGGGAATCAGCCCCAGCATTTT. This translates into CATGTGRSGGNQPQHF. The full variable domain, its missing parts supplied by reference TRBV19 and TRBJ1-5, is DGGITQSPKYLFRKEGQNVTLSCEQNLNHDAMYWYRQDPGQGLRLIYYSQIVNDFQKGDIAEGYSVSREKKESFPLTVTSAQKNPTAFYLCATGTGRSGGNQPQHFGDGTRLSIL.

The gene calls are TRBV18 and TRBJ1-3; no firm D call. Trimming shortened V by 6 bases and J by 0 bases, and 15 bases separated the two germline ends. The CDR3 extends over 16 amino acids. CDR1 KGHSH and CDR2 LQKENI come from the germline V gene. The CDR3 here is CASSLMRLSSGNTIYF. For the CDR3, the DNA is TGTGCCAGCTCCCTAATGAGGCTGTCCTCTGGAAACACCATATATTTT.

The rearrangement links TRBV18 to TRBJ2-3, with TRBD1 as a possible D gene (7 bases). Trimming left V 3 bases short and J 10 bases short, with 17 bases between. The germline V gene has CDR1 KGHSH and CDR2 LQKENI. The CDR3 has 14 amino acids. The CDR3 here is CASSPSTGTGSQYF. The CDR3 DNA follows: TGTGCCAGCTCACCTTCGACAGGGACTGGGTCGCAGTATTTT.

The chain recombines TRBV20-1 with TRBJ1-2, with unresolved D. This CDR3 spans 11 amino acids. The V gene's germline CDR1 is DFQATT and CDR2 SNEGSKA (reference sequence). Deletions cut 7 bases from V and 8 bases from J, with 14 bases between. This CDR3 reads CSGGEPYGYTF. Written as DNA, the CDR3 is TGCAGTGGTGGGGAGCCTTACGGCTACACCTTC.

The chain uses TRBV7-8 and TRBJ2-7; D not resolved. V lost 1 base, J lost 2 bases, and 9 bases lay in between. The CDR3 runs to 14 residues. Germline-derived CDR1 and CDR2 are SGHVS and FQNEAQ. Here the CDR3 DNA reads TGTGCCAGCAGCTTAGGGCCGACTGCCTACGAGCAGTACTTC. Translation gives CASSLGPTAYEQYF.

The V call is TRBV29-1, the J call TRBJ2-7, with D perhaps matching TRBD1 (5 bases). This CDR3 has 12 amino acids. Germline values: CDR1 SQVTM, CDR2 ANQGSEA. V lost 7 bases, J lost 5 bases, and 15 bases lay in between. The CDR3 sequence: CSASGSRNEQYF. The CDR3 region has the DNA TGCAGCGCATCAGGGTCTCGGAACGAGCAGTACTTC.

The chain employs TRBV5-4 and TRBJ1-2; weak D call: TRBD1 (6 bases). CDR1 SGHNT and CDR2 YYREEE come from the germline V gene (reference sequence). Trimming removed 4 bases from V and 4 bases from J, with 14 bases in between. This CDR3 region has 14 residues. The CDR3 reads CASSQTGNIYGYTF. The CDR3 DNA follows: TGTGCCAGCAGCCAGACAGGCAACATCTATGGCTACACCTTC.

This sequence joins TRBV30 and TRBJ1-3, with 8 positions matching TRBD1. Looked up from germline, CDR1 is GTSNPN and CDR2 is SVGIG (reference sequence). The CDR3 contains 17 residues. The junction had 19 bases not matched to a gene; V was cut back by 7 bases and J by 5 bases. Written as DNA, the CDR3 is TGTGCCTCAACCCAGAGTAAGGTCGGACAGGGTAGAAACACCATATATTTT. This codes for CASTQSKVGQGRNTIYF.

The rearrangement links TRBV27 to TRBJ2-7; 7 bases match TRBD2. The V gene's germline CDR1 is MNHEY and CDR2 SMNVEV (reference sequence). V shed 2 bases and J 2 bases; nucleotides not matched to a gene: 6. The CDR3 consists of 15 residues. The CDR3 DNA is TGTGCCAGCAGTTTACAGCCTAGCGGCACCTACGAGCAGTACTTC. Its translation is CASSLQPSGTYEQYF.

The V gene is TRBV5-1, the J gene TRBJ1-1, with D unclear. The CDR3 has 15 residues. Germline V gene data show CDR1 as SGHRS and CDR2 as YFSETQ. V dropped 0 bases and J dropped 0 bases, with 9 bases sitting between them. The CDR3 nucleotides read TGCGCCAGCAGCTTGGCAGGCAGTATGAACACTGAAGCTTTCTTT. Translated: CASSLAGSMNTEAFF.

There are a few counts of this clone. The chain employs TRBV6-1 and TRBJ2-2; TRBD2 aligns across 9 bases. With V trimmed by 2 bases and J by 3 bases, 7 bases remained unmatched. CDR3 length: 17 amino acids. The V gene's germline CDR1 is MNHNS and CDR2 SASEGT. The CDR3 region is CASSEFRLAGHTGELFF. In DNA, the CDR3 is TGTGCCAGCAGTGAATTTAGGCTAGCGGGGCACACCGGGGAGCTGTTTTTT.